This TCR beta chain was obtained from a study of regulatory T cells in long-lasting Graves disease. Stated time point: newly diagnosed GD, antithyroid drugs for less than 3 months. From RNA extracted from PBMCs, the TCR library was made. The sample holds a few counts of this clonotype. Libraries of TCR beta came from iRepertoire HTBI primers plus Arm-PCR of CDR3 regions. TCRdb reprocessed the multiplex PCR reads via MiXCR and lists one record per CDR3 protein. The sample holds roughly 420,000 distinct CDR3 sequences; less than 20% are singletons and the top ten take approximately 22%. This same sample was also taken into another study, of T cells in Graves' hyperthyroidism and ophthalmopathy. As that report states: The TCR CDR3 first-round RT-PCR relied on the HTBI primer set.

The sequence derives from a woman between 18 and 29 years old with Graves disease. The specimen was peripheral blood mononuclear cells (PBMCs), collected at new diagnosis, from a patient treated with antithyroid drugs.

CDR3 residues: CAWNPVSVGAQYF. As DNA, the CDR3 is TGTGCCTGGAACCCCGTGAGCGTTGGAGCCCAGTACTTC. The chain carries TRBV30 and TRBJ2-5; D remains ambiguous. Looked up from germline, CDR1 is GTSNPN and CDR2 is SVGIG (reference sequence). There are 13 residues in the CDR3. The ends were cut back, 4 bases at V and 9 bases at J, with 18 bases in the middle.